A single sample is the source of the 27 T cell receptor beta chains below, sequenced in a study of T cells after yellow fever vaccination. TCRdb used MiXCR to reprocess the 5' RACE reads, holding one entry per CDR3 protein. This table has some 340,000 distinct CDR3 sequences, roughly 10% appearing once. Sequencing was performed on CD4+ T cells sorted from PBMCs, taken 45 days after the yellow fever booster vaccination. Receptor source: a young man who received the YFV17D yellow fever vaccine.

This clonotype was counted ten times or more. The chain is built from TRBV20-1 and TRBJ2-1, with 14 bases that match TRBD2. CDR1 is DFQATT and CDR2 is SNEGSKA in the germline V gene (reference sequence). V lost 5 bases, J lost 4 bases, and 7 bases stayed unmatched. This CDR3 spans 16 amino acids. CDR3 residues: CSAPGLAGGLYNEQFF. CDR3 nucleotide sequence: TGCAGTGCTCCAGGACTAGCGGGGGGCTTATACAATGAGCAGTTCTTC.

The chain has TRBV12-3 or TRBV12-4 and TRBJ1-4, with D maybe TRBD1 (6 bases). Trimming shortened V by 3 bases and J by 7 bases, and 18 bases separated the two germline ends. This CDR3 comprises 16 residues. The CDR3 DNA is TGTGCCAGCAGTTTGGGGGCGGGGGACATTGCTGAAAAACTGTTTTTT. Encoded protein: CASSLGAGDIAEKLFF.

This clonotype was seen only a few times. CDR3 amino acids: CSADKGDTQYF. The CDR3 region has the DNA TGCAGTGCCGACAAAGGGGATACGCAGTATTTT. The gene calls are TRBV20-1 and TRBJ2-3; no clear D. Germline loops: CDR1 DFQATT, CDR2 SNEGSKA (reference sequence). The CDR3 is 11 residues long. V lost 6 bases and J lost 6, with 10 bases in between.

This chain uses TRBV7-3 with TRBJ1-5; D uncertain. This CDR3 comprises 13 residues. Germline CDR1 reads SGHTA; CDR2 reads FQGTGA. V was shortened by 5 bases and J by 7 bases, with 12 bases between the two germline ends. The CDR3 spells CASSQDYLQPQHF. CDR3 nucleotide sequence: TGTGCCAGCAGCCAGGACTACTTGCAGCCCCAGCATTTT.

The CDR3 loop reads CSASGGATNEKLFF. The CDR3 DNA is TGCAGTGCTAGTGGGGGAGCAACTAATGAAAAACTGTTTTTT. The gene calls are TRBV20-1 and TRBJ1-4; maybe TRBD1 (5 bases). V was pared by 3 bases and J by 0 bases, with 8 bases between. The CDR3 is made up of 14 amino acids. Germline V gene lookup returns CDR1 DFQATT and CDR2 SNEGSKA (reference sequence).

The chain links TRBV2 to TRBJ2-4; D gene uncertain. The CDR3 totals 18 residues. Germline CDR1 and CDR2: SNHLY and FYNNEI. V lost 6 bases to trimming and J lost 4 bases, with 25 bases between them. The CDR3 reads CASSWTLSQSPEKNIQYF. The CDR3 nucleotides are TGTGCCAGCAGCTGGACGCTCTCCCAATCACCGGAGAAAAACATTCAGTACTTC.

This clonotype has a handful of counts. V and J are TRBV7-9 and TRBJ1-1; weak D call: TRBD1 (5 bases). The CDR3 consists of 14 residues. CDR1 and CDR2 (germline): SEHNR, FQNEAQ (reference sequence). V was clipped by 2 bases and J by 2 bases, with 9 bases between them. The CDR3 loop reads CASSLLQANTEAFF. DNA of the CDR3: TGTGCCAGCAGCTTATTACAGGCTAACACTGAAGCTTTCTTT.

This rearrangement joins TRBV4-3 to TRBJ1-1, with a tentative D call TRBD1 (6 bases). This CDR3 has 14 amino acids. V was cut by 3 bases and J by 11 bases, with 19 bases left in between. Germline loops: CDR1 LGHNA, CDR2 YSLEER. The CDR3 loop is CASSQAWGGGLAFF. The CDR3 DNA reads TGCGCCAGCAGCCAGGCTTGGGGCGGGGGGCTTGCTTTCTTT.

Ten or more counts support this clonotype. This sequence joins TRBV7-2 and TRBJ2-3, with D perhaps being TRBD1 or TRBD2 (5 bases each). V lost 2 bases to trimming and J lost 0 bases, with 9 bases between them. The CDR3 runs to 15 residues. Germline lookup yields CDR1 SGHTA and CDR2 FQGNSA. The CDR3 DNA reads as TGTGCCAGCAGCTTATCGAGGGGCAGCACAGATACGCAGTATTTT. Translated: CASSLSRGSTDTQYF.

The chain employs TRBV7-3 and TRBJ2-3; 15 bases align to TRBD2. CDR3 size: 17 residues. Germline V lookup: CDR1 SGHTA, CDR2 FQGTGA. The ends lost 5 bases at V and 6 bases at J; junction bases unmatched: 9. The chain's CDR3 is CASSPQGTSGGYDTQYF. CDR3 coding DNA: TGTGCCAGCAGCCCGCAAGGGACTAGCGGGGGGTATGATACGCAGTATTTT.

V gene TRBV19 combines with J gene TRBJ1-6; maybe TRBD1 (5 bases). The CDR3 consists of 15 residues. Germline V gives CDR1 LNHDA, CDR2 SQIVND (reference sequence). V lost 5 bases and J lost 9, with 17 bases in between. The CDR3 region is CASSLPTGGGSPLHF. The CDR3 nucleotides are TGTGCCAGTAGTCTGCCGACCGGGGGAGGTTCACCCCTCCACTTT.

This clonotype was detected a few times. This chain uses TRBV6-4 with TRBJ1-5; 7 positions agree with TRBD1. The CDR3 has 16 residues. The germline CDR1 and CDR2 sequences are MRHNA and SNTAGT. V lost 7 bases to trimming and J lost 7 bases; unmatched junction nucleotides: 16. In nucleotides, the CDR3 is TGTGCCAGCAACCCCGGGACAGCGCGAAGGTACCAGCCCCAGCATTTT. Its translation is CASNPGTARRYQPQHF.

The table lists this clonotype with many counts. The V call is TRBV27, the J call TRBJ2-2; 8 positions match TRBD2. CDR3 length equals 16 residues. Germline V gene data show CDR1 as MNHEY and CDR2 as SMNVEV (reference sequence). Trimming removed 3 bases from V and 3 bases from J; junction bases left unmatched: 6. CDR3 residues: CASSFLRGAYTGELFF. The CDR3 region has the DNA TGTGCCAGCAGTTTTTTGCGGGGGGCCTACACCGGGGAGCTGTTTTTT.

This clonotype was picked up a small number of times. This chain joins TRBV7-9 and TRBJ1-2, with 7 positions matching TRBD1. V dropped 6 bases and J dropped 4; count of bases not matched to a gene: 17. Germline V gives CDR1 SEHNR, CDR2 FQNEAQ (reference sequence). This CDR3 spans 17 amino acids. The CDR3 region has the DNA TGTGCCAGCAGTCCCAGGGGGGGTGGACGCCTAGCCTATGGCTACACCTTC. Protein product: CASSPRGGGRLAYGYTF.

The CDR3 nucleotides are TGCAGTGCGCGAGACGGACGAACCTACGAGCAGTACTTC. It translates to CSARDGRTYEQYF. The chain carries TRBV20-1 and TRBJ2-7, with D unresolved. CDR3 length: 13 amino acids. Germline CDR1 reads DFQATT; CDR2 reads SNEGSKA (reference sequence). Deletions cut 6 bases from V and 2 bases from J, with 14 bases between.

The chain uses TRBV6-2 or TRBV6-3 and TRBJ1-5; 7 nucleotides line up with TRBD1. In germline, CDR1 is MNHEY, CDR2 SVGEGT. The CDR3 contains 13 residues. Unmatched junction bases numbered 4, after V lost 7 bases and J lost 4 bases. The chain's CDR3 is CASTPRGNQPQHF. The CDR3 DNA follows: TGTGCCAGCACCCCCAGGGGGAATCAGCCCCAGCATTTT.

The CDR3 is CASSLTGQGRDGYTF. DNA of the CDR3: TGTGCCAGCAGCCTCACGGGACAAGGGAGGGATGGCTACACCTTC. The genes are TRBV7-9 and TRBJ1-2; TRBD1 is a possible D gene (6 bases). Germline CDR1 is SEHNR and CDR2 is FQNEAQ (reference sequence). The CDR3 length is 15 residues. Trimming took 5 bases from V and 6 from J, leaving 19 bases between them.

The J gene is TRBJ1-2, the V gene TRBV12-3 or TRBV12-4; possibly TRBD1 for D (6 bases). The CDR3 has 15 residues. Trimming took off 4 bases at V and 4 bases at J, with 16 bases between the two ends. In DNA form, the CDR3 reads TGTGCCAGCAGTTCCGGTCGGGGGGCGCCCTATGGCTACACCTTC. It codes for CASSSGRGAPYGYTF.

The genes are TRBV20-1 and TRBJ2-3; 8 bases are a match to TRBD2. CDR1 is DFQATT and CDR2 is SNEGSKA in the germline V gene (reference sequence). V was pared by 5 bases and J by 2 bases, with 6 bases of the junction left unmatched. The CDR3 sequence is 14 residues long. CDR3 coding DNA: TGCAGTGCTGTTAGCGGGGACTACACAGATACGCAGTATTTT. It yields the protein CSAVSGDYTDTQYF.

With respect to this clonotype: This may stem from a read error, because a much larger clone lies one nucleotide away. This rearrangement joins TRBV11-2 to TRBJ2-5; 7 bases match TRBD1. The germline gives CDR1 SGHAT, CDR2 FQNNGV. The CDR3 runs to 13 residues. The V and J ends lost 5 bases and 4 bases, in that order; junction bases with no gene match: 4. Here the CDR3 reads CASSNRDRETQYF. Here the CDR3 DNA reads TGTGCCAGCAGCAACCGGGACAGAGAGACCCAGTACTTC.

This chain uses TRBV7-9 with TRBJ1-1, with no clear D. CDR3 size: 14 residues. Germline loops: CDR1 SEHNR, CDR2 FQNEAQ (reference sequence). Deletions cut 1 base from V and 4 bases from J, with 10 bases between. CDR3 nucleotide sequence: TGTGCCAGCAGCTTAGGACTGGCAGGCACTGAAGCTTTCTTT. Its protein is CASSLGLAGTEAFF.

This chain connects TRBV7-6 to TRBJ2-2, with D perhaps matching TRBD2 (6 bases). Trimming took off 1 base at V and 0 bases at J, with 12 bases between the two ends. The CDR3 spans 17 residues. Germline values: CDR1 SGHVS, CDR2 FNYEAQ. CDR3 DNA: TGTGCCAGCAGCTTAGGCTGGGCGGGGTCGAACACCGGGGAGCTGTTTTTT. Encoded protein: CASSLGWAGSNTGELFF.

The chain links TRBV7-8 to TRBJ2-7; D may be TRBD1 (6 bases). Trimming stripped 5 bases from V and 6 bases from J, with 14 bases between. This CDR3 is 13 amino acids long. Germline lookup yields CDR1 SGHVS and CDR2 FQNEAQ. The CDR3 loop reads CASSPYQQGEQYF. CDR3 bases: TGTGCCAGCAGCCCTTATCAACAGGGCGAGCAGTACTTC.

The chain couples TRBV7-2 to TRBJ1-5; 9 nucleotides agree with TRBD1. Germline V lookup: CDR1 SGHTA, CDR2 FQGNSA. The CDR3 is 15 amino acids. The V segment lost 5 bases and the J segment 11 bases; nucleotides outside the gene matches: 13. The CDR3 nucleotides are TGTGCCAGCAGCCTCGACAGGGGGGGCATCCGGTCCCAGCATTTT. This translates into CASSLDRGGIRSQHF.

The chain's CDR3 is CASSLADRDFGNTIYF. CDR3 DNA sequence: TGCGCCAGCAGCTTGGCGGACAGGGATTTTGGAAACACCATATATTTT. The chain combines TRBV5-1 with TRBJ1-3; 8 nucleotides line up with TRBD1. Trimming took 0 bases from V and 3 from J; bases not matched to a gene: 5. CDR3 length equals 16 residues. CDR1 is SGHRS, CDR2 YFSETQ, per germline.

This clonotype has a handful of counts. The rearrangement joins TRBV6-4 to TRBJ2-2, with D perhaps TRBD1 or TRBD2 (5 bases each). The CDR3 totals 15 residues. The V gene's germline CDR1 is MRHNA and CDR2 SNTAGT. The ends were cut back, 6 bases at V and 3 bases at J, with 14 bases in the middle. The CDR3 DNA sequence: TGTGCCAGCAGCCCCGGGACGGAGGACACCGGGGAGCTGTTTTTT. Translating it yields CASSPGTEDTGELFF.

This clonotype was found a few times. The chain links TRBV28 to TRBJ2-3; D might be TRBD2 (7 bases). The CDR3 extends over 15 amino acids. The V end lost 6 bases, the J end lost 5 bases, and 18 bases lay between the germline ends. Germline CDR1 is MDHEN and CDR2 is SYDVKM. CDR3 DNA: TGTGCCAGCAGCCTGGTAGGGGGGGCTGAAGATACGCAGTATTTT. Its translation: CASSLVGGAEDTQYF.